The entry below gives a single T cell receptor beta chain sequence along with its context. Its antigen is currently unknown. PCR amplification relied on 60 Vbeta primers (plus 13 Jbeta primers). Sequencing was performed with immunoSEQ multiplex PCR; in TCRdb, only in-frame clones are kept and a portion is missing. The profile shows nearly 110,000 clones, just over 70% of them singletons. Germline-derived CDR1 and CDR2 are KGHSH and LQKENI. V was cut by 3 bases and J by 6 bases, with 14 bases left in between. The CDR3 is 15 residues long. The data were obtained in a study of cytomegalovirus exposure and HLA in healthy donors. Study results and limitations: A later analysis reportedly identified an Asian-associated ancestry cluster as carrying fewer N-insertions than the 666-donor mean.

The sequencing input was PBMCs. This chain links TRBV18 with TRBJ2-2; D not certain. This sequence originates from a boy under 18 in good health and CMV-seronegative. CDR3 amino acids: CASSPGRPEAGELFF. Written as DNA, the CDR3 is TGTGCCAGCTCACCGGGCAGACCCGAAGCCGGGGAGCTGTTTTTT.